These 28 T cell receptor beta chains originate from one sample sequenced in a study of early T cells in non-severe SARS-CoV-2 infection. One entry per CDR3 protein, called by TCRdb with MiXCR from the 5' RACE reads. The profile covers fewer than 80,000 distinct CDR3 sequences, with around 11% appearing a single time and 9.5% to 15% taken by the ten largest. The starting material was whole blood, obtained at baseline. All receptors come from an adult who was a healthcare worker with PCR-confirmed SARS-CoV-2 infection or an uninfected control (not recorded which).

In its sample, this clonotype was seen many times. The rearrangement joins TRBV6-1 to TRBJ1-2; the D gene is possibly TRBD1 (5 bases). CDR1 MNHNS and CDR2 SASEGT come from the germline V gene. CDR3 length: 14 amino acids. Between the trimmed V and J ends, which lost 8 bases and 3 bases, there was a span of 16 bases. This CDR3 is CASGPTVIDYGYTF. The CDR3 coding sequence is TGTGCCAGCGGACCGACAGTAATCGACTATGGCTACACCTTC.

Ten or more counts support this clonotype. This sequence joins TRBV28 and TRBJ1-4; D is perhaps TRBD1 (6 bases). The CDR3 sequence is 13 residues long. V was clipped by 4 bases and J by 10 bases, with 13 bases between them. Germline lookup yields CDR1 MDHEN and CDR2 SYDVKM. CDR3 sequence (DNA): TGTGCCAGCAGTTCACAGGGCTATATAAAACTGTTTTTT. Amino acids: CASSSQGYIKLFF. The full variable domain, completed using reference TRBV28 and TRBJ1-4, is DVKVTQSSRYLVKRTGEKVFLECVQDMDHENMFWYRQDPGLGLRLIYFSYDVKMKEKGDIPEGYSVSREKKERFSLILESASTNQTSMYLCASSSQGYIKLFFGSGTQLSVL.

This chain joins TRBV11-2 and TRBJ1-4, with a possible D match to TRBD1 (6 bases). The length of the CDR3 is 12 residues. The ends were cut back, 5 bases at V and 8 bases at J, with 9 bases in the middle. Germline V lookup: CDR1 SGHAT, CDR2 FQNNGV. For the CDR3, the DNA is TGTGCCAGCAGCCCCGGACAGGAAAAACTGTTTTTT. The encoded protein is CASSPGQEKLFF.

CDR3 region: CASRQGSQSYEQYF. The CDR3 bases are TGTGCCAGTAGGCAGGGTTCCCAATCCTACGAGCAGTACTTC. The chain has TRBV19 and TRBJ2-7; D is possibly TRBD1 (5 bases). Trimming took 6 bases from V and 1 from J, leaving 13 bases between them. This CDR3 has 14 amino acids. Germline loops: CDR1 LNHDA, CDR2 SQIVND (reference sequence).

This clonotype occurred many times. The V gene is TRBV6-4, the J gene TRBJ1-1, with TRBD1 matching over 7 bases. The J segment lost 5 bases and the V segment lost 6 bases, leaving 6 bases of the junction unmatched. The CDR3 covers 13 residues. In germline, CDR1 is MRHNA, CDR2 SNTAGT. The CDR3 nucleotides read TGTGCCAGCAGCGCTGGACAGGCGACTGAAGCTTTCTTT. It is translated as CASSAGQATEAFF.

The chain recombines TRBV7-2 with TRBJ1-4, with 7 bases aligning to TRBD1. The J segment lost 5 bases and the V segment lost 4 bases, leaving 4 bases of the junction unmatched. The CDR3 extends over 14 amino acids. Germline V gene lookup returns CDR1 SGHTA and CDR2 FQGNSA. CDR3 in DNA: TGTGCCAGCAGCTCGAAGGGGGCAAATGAAAAACTGTTTTTT. This gives the protein CASSSKGANEKLFF.

This clonotype came up a few times. The J gene is TRBJ1-3, the V gene TRBV9; D not certain. The V gene's germline CDR1 is SGDLS and CDR2 YYNGEE. The ends were cut back, 3 bases at V and 2 bases at J, with 12 bases in the middle. CDR3 length equals 15 residues. This CDR3 reads CASSGFRQTGNTIYF. CDR3 bases: TGTGCCAGCAGCGGATTCAGACAAACTGGAAACACCATATATTTT.

This chain joins TRBV4-2 and TRBJ2-2, with D unresolved. CDR1 and CDR2 (germline): LGHNA, YNFKEQ. Between the trimmed V and J ends, which lost 8 bases and 5 bases, there was a span of 12 bases. The CDR3 has 13 residues. The CDR3 sequence: CASLNPTTGELFF. Written as DNA, the CDR3 is TGTGCCAGCCTGAATCCAACTACCGGGGAGCTGTTTTTT.

This clonotype was observed at least ten times. The chain recombines TRBV30 with TRBJ2-7, with D tentatively TRBD2 (5 bases). V was cut by 5 bases and J by 5 bases, with 13 bases left in between. Germline V gene sequence: CDR1 GTSNPN, CDR2 SVGIG (reference sequence). The CDR3 is made up of 12 amino acids. The CDR3 sequence: CAWSMRAHEQYF. For the CDR3, the DNA is TGTGCCTGGTCAATGAGGGCCCACGAGCAGTACTTC.

This clonotype was recorded many times. This chain uses TRBV30 with TRBJ1-3; D remains unclear. Trimming removed 1 base at V and 0 bases at J, with 10 bases between. The germline CDR1 and CDR2 sequences are GTSNPN and SVGIG (reference sequence). The CDR3 is 15 residues long. The CDR3 sequence: CAWSDLPGSGNTIYF. DNA of the CDR3: TGTGCCTGGAGTGACCTTCCGGGCTCTGGAAACACCATATATTTT.

In this sample, this clonotype turned up many times. The rearrangement links TRBV6-2 or TRBV6-3 to TRBJ1-3; 7 bases agree with TRBD1. CDR3 length equals 16 residues. Per germline, CDR1 MNHEY and CDR2 SVGEGT. V trimming: 2 bases; J trimming: 2 bases; junction bases outside the gene matches: 6. CDR3 protein: CASSYRQGETGNTIYF. DNA for the CDR3: TGTGCCAGCAGTTACCGACAGGGTGAGACTGGAAACACCATATATTTT.

This clonotype was detected only a few times. The CDR3, as DNA: TGCAGTGCTAGATCCAGCACCAAGGGGGTGCTGTTTTTT. This gives the protein CSARSSTKGVLFF. V usage is TRBV20-1 and J usage is TRBJ1-4; D might be TRBD1 (6 bases). CDR3 length: 13 residues. The germline CDR1 and CDR2 sequences are DFQATT and SNEGSKA (reference sequence). V shed 2 bases and J shed 14 bases, with 18 bases lying between them.

V and J are TRBV28 and TRBJ2-1; D unresolved. From germline, CDR1 is MDHEN and CDR2 SYDVKM. This CDR3 has 14 amino acids. Trimming removed 8 bases at V and 5 bases at J, with 16 bases between. The CDR3 region is CASVAVERHNEQFF. The CDR3 DNA sequence: TGTGCCAGCGTTGCGGTGGAACGGCACAATGAGCAGTTCTTC. Filled out from reference TRBV28 and TRBJ2-1, the complete variable domain reads DVKVTQSSRYLVKRTGEKVFLECVQDMDHENMFWYRQDPGLGLRLIYFSYDVKMKEKGDIPEGYSVSREKKERFSLILESASTNQTSMYLCASVAVERHNEQFFGPGTRLTVL.

V and J are TRBV20-1 and TRBJ2-7; 7 positions match TRBD2. CDR1 and CDR2 (germline): DFQATT, SNEGSKA (reference sequence). The CDR3 is made up of 14 amino acids. V lost 5 bases, J lost 4 bases, and 11 bases stayed unmatched. CDR3 nucleotide sequence: TGCAGTGCTGGAGTGAGCGCGGGGGTGTACGAGCAGTACTTC. Its translation: CSAGVSAGVYEQYF.

The sample holds many counts of this clonotype. The junction does not match germline at one end; this may be a read error. The chain recombines TRBV28 with TRBJ2-5; a possible D gene is TRBD1 (6 bases). This CDR3 has 14 residues. CDR1 and CDR2 from the germline V gene are MDHEN and SYDVKM. CDR3 protein: CASSLGGSPPPEFF. CDR3 in DNA: TGTGCCAGCAGTTTAGGGGGCTCGCCTCCCCCGGAGTTTTTC.

The V and J genes are TRBV3-1 and TRBJ1-1; D unclear. CDR3 length: 15 amino acids. The V end lost 1 base, the J end lost 1 base, and 10 bases lay between the germline ends. Germline CDR1 LGHDT, CDR2 YNNKEL (reference sequence). In DNA, the CDR3 is TGTGCCAGCAGCCAAGCGGTTGTGGGGAACACTGAAGCTTTCTTT. The encoded protein is CASSQAVVGNTEAFF.

This clonotype showed up just a few times. This rearrangement joins TRBV3-1 to TRBJ2-3; D call uncertain. Germline CDR1 LGHDT, CDR2 YNNKEL (reference sequence). The ends were cut back, 2 bases at V and 5 bases at J, with 2 bases in the middle. This CDR3 spans 11 amino acids. CDR3 loop: CASSQLDTQYF. The CDR3 DNA is TGTGCCAGCAGCCAATTAGATACGCAGTATTTT.

This clonotype was counted only a few times. The chain joins TRBV2 to TRBJ1-2; 7 positions match TRBD1. V gave up 4 bases and J gave up 7 bases; unmatched junction bases: 9. CDR1 is SNHLY and CDR2 is FYNNEI in the germline V gene. The CDR3 runs 14 residues. The CDR3 DNA reads as TGTGCCAGCAGTGTCGGCCAGGGGGGCGGTGGCTACACCTTC. The encoded protein is CASSVGQGGGGYTF.

This clonotype was counted between two and nine times. The V call is TRBV21-1, the J call TRBJ2-7; whether TRBD1, the table's D call, matches the DNA was not checked. TRBV21-1 is a pseudogene locus. This CDR3 region has 13 residues. The CDR3 DNA reads as TGTGCCAGCAGCAAGAAGCAGGGGGGAGAGCAGTACTTC. Translation: CASSKKQGGEQYF.

This clonotype was seen a handful of times. V is TRBV29-1 and J is TRBJ2-7, with D possibly matching TRBD1 (5 bases). The CDR3 has 13 amino acids. V was shortened by 4 bases and J by 1 base, with 11 bases between the two germline ends. Germline CDR1 and CDR2: SQVTM and ANQGSEA. CDR3 nucleotides: TGCAGCGTTGTTTCCAGGGCGTCCTACGAGCAGTACTTC. Encoded protein: CSVVSRASYEQYF.

The chain uses TRBV29-1 and TRBJ2-3, with D maybe TRBD2 (5 bases). The V end was cut by 4 bases, the J end by 0 bases, with 11 bases between. CDR1 and CDR2 from the germline V gene are SQVTM and ANQGSEA. CDR3 length: 14 residues. The CDR3 sequence: CSVGKGASTDTQYF. The CDR3 coding sequence is TGCAGCGTTGGAAAGGGAGCTAGCACAGATACGCAGTATTTT.

This clonotype was seen only a few times. The chain links TRBV19 to TRBJ2-1; the match to TRBD2 covers 7 bases. Germline CDR1 reads LNHDA; CDR2 reads SQIVND (reference sequence). The CDR3 has 17 residues. With 5 bases clipped from V and 2 bases from J, the junction kept 12 bases outside the gene matches. The CDR3 region is CASSPIPGRGTYNEQFF. The DNA for the CDR3 is TGTGCCAGTAGTCCGATCCCCGGGCGGGGGACCTACAATGAGCAGTTCTTC.

This clonotype was observed a few times. This chain joins TRBV11-2 and TRBJ2-1; TRBD2 matches at 12 bases. This CDR3 is built from 18 residues. Germline CDR1 SGHAT, CDR2 FQNNGV. The V segment lost 2 bases and the J segment 0 bases; nucleotides outside the gene matches: 5. CDR3 coding DNA: TGTGCCAGCAGCTTATCTCCTAGCGGGGGGGCCTCCTACAATGAGCAGTTCTTC. Translation gives CASSLSPSGGASYNEQFF.

This clonotype was counted between two and nine times. The rearrangement uses TRBV7-6 and TRBJ2-1, with TRBD1 matching over 7 bases. From germline, CDR1 is SGHVS and CDR2 FNYEAQ. CDR3 length: 15 amino acids. J gave up 0 bases and V 5 bases, and 4 bases lay outside the gene matches. This CDR3 reads CASSRGPVSYNEQFF. The CDR3, as DNA: TGTGCCAGCAGCAGGGGGCCCGTCTCCTACAATGAGCAGTTCTTC.

This clonotype was counted only a few times. The chain combines TRBV6-5 with TRBJ1-2; D possibly corresponds to TRBD1 (6 bases). CDR3 length: 14 amino acids. Looked up from germline, CDR1 is MNHEY and CDR2 is SVGAGI. The V gene lost 6 bases and the J gene lost 2 bases, with 13 bases spanning the gap. The CDR3 DNA reads as TGTGCCAGCAGCCGAGGACAGTTAAACTATGGCTACACCTTC. This codes for CASSRGQLNYGYTF.

This clonotype was counted a single time. The rearrangement joins TRBV11-1 to TRBJ2-7; perhaps TRBD1 as D (5 bases). Germline V gene sequence: CDR1 SGHAT, CDR2 FQDESV (reference sequence). The CDR3 consists of 12 residues. V was cut by 6 bases and J by 3 bases, with 9 bases left in between. The chain's CDR3 is CASSQTDYEQYF. The CDR3 DNA is TGTGCCAGCAGTCAGACAGACTACGAGCAGTACTTC.

Ten or more counts support this clonotype. The V and J genes are TRBV20-1 and TRBJ1-3; D uncertain. Germline CDR1 reads DFQATT; CDR2 reads SNEGSKA (reference sequence). V lost 1 base, J lost 4 bases, and 5 bases lay in between. This CDR3 comprises 12 residues. The DNA of the CDR3 is TGCAGTGCTAGAGCAGACGGAAACACCATATATTTT. Translated: CSARADGNTIYF.

This clonotype has a count of ten or more. V and J are TRBV7-6 and TRBJ1-2; 8 nucleotides line up with TRBD1. This CDR3 has 14 residues. The germline CDR1 and CDR2 sequences are SGHVS and FNYEAQ. After removal of 1 base from V and 8 bases from J, the junction contained 6 bases not matched to a gene. The CDR3 DNA reads TGTGCCAGCAGCTTAGATCCAGGGGGCGTCGGCTACACCTTC. Amino acids: CASSLDPGGVGYTF.